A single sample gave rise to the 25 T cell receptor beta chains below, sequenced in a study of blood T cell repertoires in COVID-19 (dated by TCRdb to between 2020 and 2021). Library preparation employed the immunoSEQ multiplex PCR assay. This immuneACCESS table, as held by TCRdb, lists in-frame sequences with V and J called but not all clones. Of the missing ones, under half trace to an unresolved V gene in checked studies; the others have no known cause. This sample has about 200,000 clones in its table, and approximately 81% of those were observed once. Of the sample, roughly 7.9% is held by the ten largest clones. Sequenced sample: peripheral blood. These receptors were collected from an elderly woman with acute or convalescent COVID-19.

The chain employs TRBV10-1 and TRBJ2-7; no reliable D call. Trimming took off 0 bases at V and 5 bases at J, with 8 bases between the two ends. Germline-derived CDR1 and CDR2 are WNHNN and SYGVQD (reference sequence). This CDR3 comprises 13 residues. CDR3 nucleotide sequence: TGCGCCAGCAGTGAGTCGCGCCACCACGAGCAGTACTTC. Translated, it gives CASSESRHHEQYF.

The chain's CDR3 is CASSGQGMATNEKLFF. The CDR3 DNA follows: TGTGCCAGTAGTGGACAGGGTATGGCAACTAATGAAAAACTGTTTTTT. The chain joins TRBV19 to TRBJ1-4; the match to TRBD1 covers 8 bases. J gave up 0 bases and V 5 bases, and 5 bases lay outside the gene matches. Germline V gene sequence: CDR1 LNHDA, CDR2 SQIVND (reference sequence). The length of the CDR3 is 16 residues.

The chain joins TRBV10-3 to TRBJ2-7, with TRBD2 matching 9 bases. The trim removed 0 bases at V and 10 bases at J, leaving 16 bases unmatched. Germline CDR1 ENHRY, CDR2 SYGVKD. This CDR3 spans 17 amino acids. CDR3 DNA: TGTGCCATCAGTGAGTCGACTGCGGCGGGAGGGCACCCGGAACAGTACTTC. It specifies CAISESTAAGGHPEQYF.

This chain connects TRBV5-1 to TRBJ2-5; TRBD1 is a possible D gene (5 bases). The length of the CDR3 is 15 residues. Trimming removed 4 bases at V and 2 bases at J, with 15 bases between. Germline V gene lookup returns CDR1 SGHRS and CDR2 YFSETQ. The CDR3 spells CASSPGRGKQETQYF. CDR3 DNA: TGCGCCAGCAGCCCCGGAAGGGGTAAACAAGAGACCCAGTACTTC.

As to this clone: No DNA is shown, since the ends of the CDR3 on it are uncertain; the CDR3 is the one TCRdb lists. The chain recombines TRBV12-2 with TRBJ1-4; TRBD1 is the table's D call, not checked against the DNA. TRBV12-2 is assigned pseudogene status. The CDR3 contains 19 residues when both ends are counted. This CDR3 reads CASRFGSGTGPQVGEKLFF.

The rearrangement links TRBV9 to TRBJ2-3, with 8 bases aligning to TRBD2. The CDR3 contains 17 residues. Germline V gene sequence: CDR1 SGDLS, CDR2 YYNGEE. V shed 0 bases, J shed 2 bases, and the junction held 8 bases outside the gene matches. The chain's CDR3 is CASSVGSLAGHTDTQYF. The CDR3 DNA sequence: TGTGCCAGCAGCGTAGGGTCCCTAGCGGGTCACACAGATACGCAGTATTTT.

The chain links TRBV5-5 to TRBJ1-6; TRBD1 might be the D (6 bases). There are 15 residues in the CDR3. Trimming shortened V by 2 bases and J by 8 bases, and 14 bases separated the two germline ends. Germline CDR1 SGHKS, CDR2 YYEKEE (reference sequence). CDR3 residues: CASSFGGAKDSPLHF. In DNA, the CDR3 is TGTGCCAGCAGCTTCGGGGGGGCTAAAGATTCACCCCTCCACTTT.

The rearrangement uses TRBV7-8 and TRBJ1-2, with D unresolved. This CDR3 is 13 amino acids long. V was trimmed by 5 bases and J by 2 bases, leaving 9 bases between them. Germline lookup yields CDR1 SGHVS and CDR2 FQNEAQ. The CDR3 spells CASSLGGNYGYTF. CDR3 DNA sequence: TGTGCCAGCAGCCTAGGCGGGAACTATGGCTACACCTTC.

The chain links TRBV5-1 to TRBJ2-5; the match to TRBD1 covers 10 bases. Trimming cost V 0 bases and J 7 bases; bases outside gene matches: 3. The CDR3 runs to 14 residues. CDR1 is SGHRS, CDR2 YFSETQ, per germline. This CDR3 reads CASSLDRTGGTQYF. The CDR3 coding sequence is TGCGCCAGCAGCTTGGATAGGACAGGGGGGACCCAGTACTTC.

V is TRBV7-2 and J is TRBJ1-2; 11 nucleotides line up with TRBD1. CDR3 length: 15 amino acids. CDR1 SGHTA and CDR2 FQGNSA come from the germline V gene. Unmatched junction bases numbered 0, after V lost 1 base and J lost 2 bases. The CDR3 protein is CASSLGTGGNYGYTF. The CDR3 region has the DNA TGTGCCAGCAGCTTAGGGACAGGGGGCAACTATGGCTACACCTTC.

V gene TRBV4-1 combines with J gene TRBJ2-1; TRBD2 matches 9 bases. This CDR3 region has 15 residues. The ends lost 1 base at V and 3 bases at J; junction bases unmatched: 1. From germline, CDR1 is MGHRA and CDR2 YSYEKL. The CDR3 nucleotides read TGCGCCAGCAGCCAAGGACTAGCGGACTACAATGAGCAGTTCTTC. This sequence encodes CASSQGLADYNEQFF.

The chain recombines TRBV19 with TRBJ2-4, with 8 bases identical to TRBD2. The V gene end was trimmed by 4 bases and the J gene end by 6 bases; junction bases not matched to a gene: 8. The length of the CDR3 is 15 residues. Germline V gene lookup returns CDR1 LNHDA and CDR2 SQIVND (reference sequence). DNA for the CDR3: TGTGCCAGTAGTACCCACCTAGCGGGTTCAAACATTCAGTACTTC. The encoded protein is CASSTHLAGSNIQYF.

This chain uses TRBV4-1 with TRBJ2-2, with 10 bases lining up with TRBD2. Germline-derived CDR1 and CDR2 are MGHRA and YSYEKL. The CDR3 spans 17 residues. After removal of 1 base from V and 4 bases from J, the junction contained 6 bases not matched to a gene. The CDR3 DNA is TGCGCCAGCAGCCAAGGGCTAGCGGGGGACCGCACCGGGGAGCTGTTTTTT. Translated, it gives CASSQGLAGDRTGELFF.

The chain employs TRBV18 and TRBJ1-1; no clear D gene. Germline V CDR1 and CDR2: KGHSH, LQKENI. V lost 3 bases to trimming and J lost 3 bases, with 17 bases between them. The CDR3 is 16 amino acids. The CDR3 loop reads CASSPEAGTRHTEAFF. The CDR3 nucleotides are TGTGCCAGCTCACCGGAGGCAGGAACTAGGCACACTGAAGCTTTCTTT.

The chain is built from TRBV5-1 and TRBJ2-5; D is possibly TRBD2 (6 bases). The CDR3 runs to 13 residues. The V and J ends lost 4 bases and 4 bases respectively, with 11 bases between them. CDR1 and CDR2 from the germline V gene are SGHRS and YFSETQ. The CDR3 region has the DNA TGCGCCAGCAGCCCGGGAGTCGGAGAGACCCAGTACTTC. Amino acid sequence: CASSPGVGETQYF. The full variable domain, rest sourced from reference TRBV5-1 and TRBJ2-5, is KAGVTQTPRYLIKTRGQQVTLSCSPISGHRSVSWYQQTPGQGLQFLFEYFSETQRNKGNFPGRFSGRQFSNSRSEMNVSTLELGDSALYLCASSPGVGETQYFGPGTRLLVL.

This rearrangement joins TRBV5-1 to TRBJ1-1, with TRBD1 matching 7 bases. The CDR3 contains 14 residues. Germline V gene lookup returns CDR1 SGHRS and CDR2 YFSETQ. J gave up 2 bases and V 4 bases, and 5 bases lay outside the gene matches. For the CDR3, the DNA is TGCGCCAGCAGCCCGAACAGGGGTAACACTGAAGCTTTCTTT. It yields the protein CASSPNRGNTEAFF.

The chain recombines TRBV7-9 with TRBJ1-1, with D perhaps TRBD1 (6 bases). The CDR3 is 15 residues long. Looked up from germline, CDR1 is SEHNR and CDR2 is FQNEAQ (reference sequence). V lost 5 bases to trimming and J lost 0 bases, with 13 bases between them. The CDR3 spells CASSPDRNMNTEAFF. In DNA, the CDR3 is TGTGCCAGCAGCCCAGACAGGAACATGAACACTGAAGCTTTCTTT.

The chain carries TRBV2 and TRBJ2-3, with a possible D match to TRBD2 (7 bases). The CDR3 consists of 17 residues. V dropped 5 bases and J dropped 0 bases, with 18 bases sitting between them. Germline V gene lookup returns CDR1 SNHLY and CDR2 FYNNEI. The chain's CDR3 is CASSRAGAGRSTDTQYF. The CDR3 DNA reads TGTGCCAGCAGTAGGGCGGGGGCCGGACGTAGCACAGATACGCAGTATTTT.

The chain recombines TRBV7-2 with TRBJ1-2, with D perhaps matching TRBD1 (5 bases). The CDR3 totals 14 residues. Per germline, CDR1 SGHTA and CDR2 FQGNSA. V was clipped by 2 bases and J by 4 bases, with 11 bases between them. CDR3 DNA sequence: TGTGCCAGCAGCTTAATGACAGCTAGCTATGGCTACACCTTC. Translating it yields CASSLMTASYGYTF.

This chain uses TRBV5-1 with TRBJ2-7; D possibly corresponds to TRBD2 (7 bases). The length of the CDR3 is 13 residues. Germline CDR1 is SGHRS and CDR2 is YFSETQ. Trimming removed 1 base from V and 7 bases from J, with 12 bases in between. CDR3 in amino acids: CASSLLGGREQYF. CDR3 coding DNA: TGCGCCAGCAGCTTGTTGGGGGGGCGAGAGCAGTACTTC.

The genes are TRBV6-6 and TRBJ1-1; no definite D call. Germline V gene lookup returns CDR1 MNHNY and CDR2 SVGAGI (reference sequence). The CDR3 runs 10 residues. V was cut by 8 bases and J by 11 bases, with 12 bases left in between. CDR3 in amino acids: CASGSSSAFF. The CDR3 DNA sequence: TGTGCCAGCGGCTCTAGCTCCGCTTTCTTT.

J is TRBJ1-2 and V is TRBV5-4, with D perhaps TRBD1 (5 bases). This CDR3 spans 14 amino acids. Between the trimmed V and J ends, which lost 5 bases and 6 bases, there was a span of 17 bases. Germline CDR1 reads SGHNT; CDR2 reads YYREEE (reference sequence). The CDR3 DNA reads TGTGCCAGCAGTTCCCAGGGTGTGTACAATGGCTACACCTTC. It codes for CASSSQGVYNGYTF.

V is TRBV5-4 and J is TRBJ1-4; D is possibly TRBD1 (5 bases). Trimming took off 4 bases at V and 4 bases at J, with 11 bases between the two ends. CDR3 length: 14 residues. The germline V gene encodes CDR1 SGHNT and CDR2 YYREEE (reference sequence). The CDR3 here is CASSVGGNNEKLFF. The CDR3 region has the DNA TGTGCCAGCAGCGTCGGGGGGAATAATGAAAAACTGTTTTTT.

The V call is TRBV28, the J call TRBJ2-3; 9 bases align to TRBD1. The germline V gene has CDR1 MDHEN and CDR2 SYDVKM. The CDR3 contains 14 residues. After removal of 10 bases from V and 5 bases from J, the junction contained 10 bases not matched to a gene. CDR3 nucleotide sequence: TGTGCCACCCGCCTACAGGGGGCGGGAGATACGCAGTATTTT. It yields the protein CATRLQGAGDTQYF.

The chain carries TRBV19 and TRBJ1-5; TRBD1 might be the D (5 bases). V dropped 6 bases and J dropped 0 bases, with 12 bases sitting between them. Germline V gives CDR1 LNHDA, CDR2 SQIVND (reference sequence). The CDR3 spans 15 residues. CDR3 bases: TGTGCCAGTAGCCAGGGAGGGATTAGCAATCAGCCCCAGCATTTT. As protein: CASSQGGISNQPQHF.